These 31 T cell receptor beta chains were all obtained from the same sample, sequenced in a study of blood T cell repertoires in COVID-19 (dated by TCRdb to about 2020). The library was obtained by the immunoSEQ multiplex PCR assay. In TCRdb, the immuneACCESS table is reduced to in-frame sequences with V and J assigned. These tables do not hold every clone; where another copy was compared, an unresolved V gene accounts for under half, and the others remain unexplained. The sample has about 200,000 clones on record, around 82% of them singletons. Of the sample, about 4.8% falls within the top ten clones. The sample taken for sequencing was PBMCs or T cells enriched from blood (not recorded which). These receptors originate from a woman in her fifties or sixties who had been exposed to COVID-19.

Remarks on this clone: The identical CDR3 is also encoded by other nucleotide sequences in the sample. The chain carries TRBV12-3 or TRBV12-4 and TRBJ1-1; TRBD1 might be the D (5 bases). The CDR3 sequence is 13 residues long. Deletions cut 6 bases from V and 1 base from J, with 9 bases between. The CDR3 DNA follows: TGTGCCAGCAGCTTCCAGGGGAACACTGAAGCTTTCTTT. Amino acid sequence: CASSFQGNTEAFF.

V and J are TRBV12-5 and TRBJ1-2; TRBD1 agrees at 7 bases. Looked up from germline, CDR1 is LGHNT and CDR2 is FRNRAP. With 1 base clipped from V and 2 bases from J, the junction kept 4 bases outside the gene matches. This CDR3 region has 15 residues. CDR3 coding DNA: TGTGCTAGTGGTTTGGCCGGGACAGCGAACTATGGCTACACCTTC. It yields the protein CASGLAGTANYGYTF.

The V call is TRBV7-9, the J call TRBJ1-6, with TRBD1 as a possible D gene (5 bases). V dropped 5 bases and J dropped 5 bases, with 13 bases sitting between them. Germline assignment: CDR1 SEHNR and CDR2 FQNEAQ (reference sequence). The CDR3 covers 15 residues. The CDR3 coding sequence is TGTGCCAGCAGCGGCGGGACCGGTAATAATTCACCCCTCCACTTT. The encoded protein is CASSGGTGNNSPLHF.

This clone was picked up one time. V usage is TRBV27 and J usage is TRBJ2-7; 11 bases line up with TRBD1. The CDR3 covers 15 residues. Germline V gives CDR1 MNHEY, CDR2 SMNVEV (reference sequence). Trimming took 5 bases from V and 6 from J; bases not matched to a gene: 9. The CDR3 region is CASSLNRDRGTEQYF. DNA for the CDR3: TGTGCCAGCAGTCTCAACCGGGACAGGGGGACCGAGCAGTACTTC.

The gene calls are TRBV2 and TRBJ2-1, with 8 bases lining up with TRBD2. The length of the CDR3 is 19 residues. The germline gives CDR1 SNHLY, CDR2 FYNNEI. The V and J ends lost 5 bases and 4 bases, in that order; junction bases with no gene match: 19. The CDR3 loop is CASSTSPSQGRGAYNEQFF. CDR3 DNA sequence: TGTGCCAGCAGTACGTCTCCTAGCCAAGGGCGGGGGGCGTACAATGAGCAGTTCTTC.

The chain has TRBV10-1 and TRBJ2-7; TRBD1 aligns across 7 bases. The ends lost 6 bases at V and 0 bases at J; junction bases unmatched: 8. CDR3 length: 15 residues. CDR1 and CDR2 (germline): WNHNN, SYGVQD (reference sequence). The CDR3 is CASSPTGTASYEQYF. The CDR3 DNA is TGCGCCAGCAGCCCCACCGGGACAGCCTCCTACGAGCAGTACTTC.

This sequence joins TRBV2 and TRBJ2-7; perhaps TRBD1 as D (6 bases). Trimming stripped 6 bases from V and 3 bases from J, with 12 bases between. Germline CDR1 and CDR2: SNHLY and FYNNEI. The CDR3 has 13 residues. Written as DNA, the CDR3 is TGTGCCAGCAGCCCAGGGGCGGACTACGAGCAGTACTTC. Protein product: CASSPGADYEQYF.

The V and J genes are TRBV5-1 and TRBJ1-1, with D perhaps TRBD1 (5 bases). Trimming removed 3 bases at V and 4 bases at J, with 10 bases between. Germline V CDR1 and CDR2: SGHRS, YFSETQ. The CDR3 loop spans 13 amino acids. The CDR3 region is CASSSGGTTEAFF. As DNA, the CDR3 is TGCGCCAGCAGCTCGGGGGGGACCACTGAAGCTTTCTTT.

This clone was seen a single time. Other DNA sequences of this sample code for an identical CDR3. The chain recombines TRBV7-2 with TRBJ2-2, with D perhaps TRBD2 (6 bases). Trimming shortened V by 5 bases and J by 6 bases, and 7 bases separated the two germline ends. CDR3 size: 12 residues. The germline V gene encodes CDR1 SGHTA and CDR2 FQGNSA. CDR3 residues: CASSRGAGELFF. CDR3 coding DNA: TGTGCCAGCAGCCGCGGGGCCGGGGAGCTGTTTTTT.

The chain joins TRBV14 to TRBJ2-3; D is undetermined. Germline V lookup: CDR1 SGHDN, CDR2 FVKESK. The CDR3 sequence is 15 residues long. The V gene lost 4 bases and the J gene lost 2 bases, with 13 bases spanning the gap. CDR3 DNA sequence: TGTGCCAGCAGCCCCCGAGGCCTCTTCACAGATACGCAGTATTTT. Its translation is CASSPRGLFTDTQYF.

About this clone itself: Compared with germline, one end of the junction differs, possibly owing to a read error. The J gene is TRBJ2-2, the V gene TRBV10-3, with D hard to call. This CDR3 has 12 amino acids. Germline CDR1 reads ENHRY; CDR2 reads SYGVKD. In nucleotides, the CDR3 is TGTGCCACCAGTATAAACAACGGGGAGCTGTTTTTT. Its protein product is CATSINNGELFF.

The V call is TRBV12-3 or TRBV12-4, the J call TRBJ1-2; a possible D gene is TRBD1 (5 bases). Trimming stripped 6 bases from V and 4 bases from J, with 12 bases between. There are 13 residues in the CDR3. CDR3 protein: CASSHRGSYGYTF. CDR3 DNA: TGTGCCAGCAGCCATAGGGGCAGCTATGGCTACACCTTC.

CDR3 nucleotide sequence: TGTGCCAGCAGCCCCCCGGGGTGGTCCAACGAGCAGTACTTC. The encoded protein is CASSPPGWSNEQYF. The chain links TRBV7-2 to TRBJ2-7; the D gene is possibly TRBD2 (5 bases). CDR3 length: 14 residues. The germline V and J ends were trimmed by 5 bases and 5 bases, with 16 bases remaining between them. Germline CDR1 is SGHTA and CDR2 is FQGNSA.

V is TRBV5-1 and J is TRBJ2-5; 11 bases match TRBD2. The CDR3 sequence is 15 residues long. Germline CDR1 and CDR2: SGHRS and YFSETQ. With V trimmed by 2 bases and J by 7 bases, 7 bases remained unmatched. This chain's CDR3 is CASSLLEGTSGTQYF. The CDR3 region has the DNA TGCGCCAGCAGCTTACTGGAAGGGACTAGCGGGACCCAGTACTTC.

The J gene is TRBJ1-1, the V gene TRBV6-5; D ambiguous. The CDR3 length is 14 residues. V was pared by 4 bases and J by 4 bases, with 13 bases between. Germline assignment: CDR1 MNHEY and CDR2 SVGAGI. This chain's CDR3 is CASSLTVTSTEAFF. The CDR3, as DNA: TGTGCCAGCAGTTTAACAGTAACGAGCACTGAAGCTTTCTTT.

This clone was detected once. The J gene is TRBJ1-2, the V gene TRBV6-5; 7 bases align to TRBD1. The V gene's germline CDR1 is MNHEY and CDR2 SVGAGI. The CDR3 consists of 13 residues. After removal of 8 bases from V and 2 bases from J, the junction contained 5 bases not matched to a gene. In DNA form, the CDR3 reads TGTGCCAGCTGGGGGACAGAGAACTATGGCTACACCTTC. Amino acid sequence: CASWGTENYGYTF.

J is TRBJ1-1 and V is TRBV6-5, with D hard to call. CDR1 and CDR2 from the germline V gene are MNHEY and SVGAGI. This CDR3 is built from 12 residues. V was cut by 8 bases and J by 7 bases, with 14 bases left in between. The CDR3 bases are TGTGCCAGCGGAAGAGGAATTAGTGAAGCTTTCTTT. This translates into CASGRGISEAFF.

This chain connects TRBV6-4 to TRBJ2-2, with 9 bases that match TRBD1. Germline CDR1 is MRHNA and CDR2 is SNTAGT. The V and J ends lost 5 bases and 2 bases, in that order; junction bases with no gene match: 6. The CDR3 runs 16 residues. The CDR3 coding sequence is TGTGCCAGCAGTTTGACAGGGGGGGATAACACCGGGGAGCTGTTTTTT. This translates into CASSLTGGDNTGELFF.

Concerning this clone: Other DNA variants within this sample encode the same CDR3. The chain couples TRBV3-1 (or the pseudogene TRBV3-2) to TRBJ1-1; TRBD1 is a possible D gene (6 bases). The ends were cut back, 1 base at V and 5 bases at J, with 14 bases in the middle. Germline V gene sequence: CDR1 LGHDT, CDR2 YNNKEL (reference sequence). The CDR3 totals 15 residues. The DNA of the CDR3 is TGTGCCAGCAGCCAAGTGGGGGGGGCGAGAACTGAAGCTTTCTTT. This sequence encodes CASSQVGGARTEAFF.

CDR3 protein: CASSLVGVDTEAFF. CDR3 nucleotide sequence: TGCGCCAGCAGCTTGGTAGGGGTAGACACTGAAGCTTTCTTT. The chain couples TRBV5-1 to TRBJ1-1; perhaps TRBD1 as D (5 bases). Germline CDR1 SGHRS, CDR2 YFSETQ. This CDR3 has 14 amino acids. The V end lost 0 bases, the J end lost 3 bases, and 9 bases lay between the germline ends.

This clone was observed a few times. The rearrangement links TRBV5-4 to TRBJ2-7, with 7 bases lining up with TRBD1. Per the germline V gene, CDR1 is SGHNT and CDR2 is YYREEE (reference sequence). V dropped 0 bases and J dropped 3; count of bases not matched to a gene: 9. The CDR3 has 16 amino acids. CDR3 DNA: TGTGCCAGCAGCTTGGATCCGGGACAGACCTTCTACGAGCAGTACTTC. Protein: CASSLDPGQTFYEQYF.

The chain joins TRBV4-1 to TRBJ1-1, with a possible D match to TRBD1 (6 bases). Germline-derived CDR1 and CDR2 are MGHRA and YSYEKL. Trimming took off 2 bases at V and 1 base at J, with 11 bases between the two ends. The CDR3 spans 15 residues. The CDR3 loop reads CASSQRAGENTEAFF. The CDR3 DNA sequence: TGCGCCAGCAGCCAAAGGGCAGGGGAGAACACTGAAGCTTTCTTT.

The chain links TRBV5-4 to TRBJ2-7; D is ambiguous. Germline CDR1 SGHNT, CDR2 YYREEE (reference sequence). There are 13 residues in the CDR3. V shed 6 bases and J shed 2 bases, with 12 bases lying between them. For the CDR3, the DNA is TGTGCCAGCACCCCTGGCGGAACCTACGAGCAGTACTTC. It specifies CASTPGGTYEQYF.

The V and J genes are TRBV19 and TRBJ2-3; 8 bases align to TRBD2. J was trimmed by 1 base and V by 7 bases; bases with no gene match: 13. Germline assignment: CDR1 LNHDA and CDR2 SQIVND (reference sequence). The CDR3 loop spans 17 amino acids. DNA of the CDR3: TGTGCCAGTACTCCCCGTCCCGGGGGGGACGGCACAGATACGCAGTATTTT. This sequence encodes CASTPRPGGDGTDTQYF. Full variable domain (missing parts from reference TRBV19 and TRBJ2-3): DGGITQSPKYLFRKEGQNVTLSCEQNLNHDAMYWYRQDPGQGLRLIYYSQIVNDFQKGDIAEGYSVSREKKESFPLTVTSAQKNPTAFYLCASTPRPGGDGTDTQYFGPGTRLTVL.

The chain employs TRBV5-4 and TRBJ2-1, with 7 bases that match TRBD2. The CDR3 consists of 15 residues. V was pared by 4 bases and J by 6 bases, with 10 bases of the junction left unmatched. Looked up from germline, CDR1 is SGHNT and CDR2 is YYREEE (reference sequence). CDR3 DNA sequence: TGTGCCAGCAGCCCCGGGACTACCCTTGTCAATGAGCAGTTCTTC. Translating it yields CASSPGTTLVNEQFF.

This chain uses TRBV7-7 with TRBJ1-5; D unresolved. Germline V CDR1 and CDR2: SSHAT, FNYEAQ (reference sequence). Trimming took off 3 bases at V and 0 bases at J, with 18 bases between the two ends. The CDR3 runs to 18 residues. For the CDR3, the DNA is TGTGCCAGCAGCTTCCCCGGGTCCCGAGAGTATAGCAATCAGCCCCAGCATTTT. This encodes CASSFPGSREYSNQPQHF. Variable domain in full (rest from reference TRBV7-7 and TRBJ1-5): GAGVSQSPRYKVTKRGQDVTLRCDPISSHATLYWYQQALGQGPEFLTYFNYEAQPDKSGLPSDRFSAERPEGSISTLTIQRTEQRDSAMYRCASSFPGSREYSNQPQHFGDGTRLSIL.

V gene TRBV9 combines with J gene TRBJ1-3; 8 nucleotides line up with TRBD1. The germline CDR1 and CDR2 sequences are SGDLS and YYNGEE. V lost 3 bases to trimming and J lost 2 bases; unmatched junction nucleotides: 7. The CDR3 covers 16 residues. The CDR3 DNA reads as TGTGCCAGCAGCGCCCTTGACAGGGGCCCTGGAAACACCATATATTTT. Translation: CASSALDRGPGNTIYF.

The chain employs TRBV7-9 and TRBJ1-6; no clear D gene. The CDR3 runs 15 residues. The V gene lost 5 bases and the J gene lost 4 bases, with 12 bases spanning the gap. The germline V gene has CDR1 SEHNR and CDR2 FQNEAQ (reference sequence). CDR3 loop: CASSPGTAYNSPLHF. In nucleotides, the CDR3 is TGTGCCAGCAGCCCTGGTACAGCATATAATTCACCCCTCCACTTT.

With regard to this clone: Other DNA sequences in the sample encode the same CDR3. This chain uses TRBV7-2 with TRBJ1-1, with a possible D match to TRBD1 (6 bases). Trimming pared 0 bases from V and 0 bases from J, leaving 8 bases between. Germline loops: CDR1 SGHTA, CDR2 FQGNSA. This CDR3 is 15 amino acids long. For the CDR3, the DNA is TGTGCCAGCAGCTTAGCGACAGGCTTGAACACTGAAGCTTTCTTT. This codes for CASSLATGLNTEAFF. Variable domain in full (rest from reference TRBV7-2 and TRBJ1-1): GAGVSQSPSNKVTEKGKDVELRCDPISGHTALYWYRQSLGQGLEFLIYFQGNSAPDKSGLPSDRFSAERTGGSVSTLTIQRTQQEDSAVYLCASSLATGLNTEAFFGQGTRLTVV.

The gene calls are TRBV5-6 and TRBJ2-3, with 10 nucleotides matching TRBD2. Per germline, CDR1 SGHDT and CDR2 YYEEEE. The CDR3 length is 15 residues. Trimming took 4 bases from V and 3 from J; bases not matched to a gene: 5. CDR3 residues: CASSEAGGLTDTQYF. In DNA form, the CDR3 reads TGTGCCAGCAGCGAAGCGGGGGGGTTGACAGATACGCAGTATTTT.

The rearrangement links TRBV6-2 or TRBV6-3 to TRBJ2-1; 10 bases are shared with TRBD2. With 2 bases clipped from V and 10 bases from J, the junction kept 8 bases outside the gene matches. CDR1 and CDR2 from the germline V gene are MNHEY and SVGEGT. This CDR3 has 15 residues. The CDR3 spells CASSYRSSGGREQFF. CDR3 sequence (DNA): TGTGCCAGCAGTTACCGCTCTAGCGGGGGTCGGGAGCAGTTCTTC.